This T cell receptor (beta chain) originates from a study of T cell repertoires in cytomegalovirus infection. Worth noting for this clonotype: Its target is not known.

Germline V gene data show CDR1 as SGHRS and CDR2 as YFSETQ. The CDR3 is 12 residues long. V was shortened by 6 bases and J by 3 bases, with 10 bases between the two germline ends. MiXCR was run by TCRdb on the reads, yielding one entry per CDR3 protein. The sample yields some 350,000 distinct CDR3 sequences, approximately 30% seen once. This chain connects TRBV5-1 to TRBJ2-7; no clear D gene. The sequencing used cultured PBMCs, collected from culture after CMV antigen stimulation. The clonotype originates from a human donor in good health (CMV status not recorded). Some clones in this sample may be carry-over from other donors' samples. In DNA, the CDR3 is TGCGCCAGCAAGGGCAACTACTACGAGCAGTACTTC. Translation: CASKGNYYEQYF.